These 27 T cell receptor beta chains were all obtained from the same sample, sequenced in a study of PD-L1 blockade in urothelial cancer. Assay: immunoSEQ multiplex PCR; the TCRdb copy retains only in-frame clones and omits some. The repertoire consists of 35,000 or so clones, with roughly a third occurring once and the leading ten covering approximately 9%. The sequenced sample was tumor tissue, obtained before atezolizumab (anti-PD-L1) treatment. Every receptor here comes from a man between 60 and 70 years old with urothelial cancer.

The CDR3 protein is CASSRQDYNEQFF. The CDR3 nucleotides read TGTGCCAGCAGTCGACAGGACTACAATGAGCAGTTCTTC. The gene calls are TRBV28 and TRBJ2-1, with D possibly TRBD1 on 6 matching bases. The germline V and J ends were trimmed by 5 bases and 3 bases, with 8 bases remaining between them. Germline-derived CDR1 and CDR2 are MDHEN and SYDVKM. This CDR3 has 13 residues. The variable domain in full, with the rest retrieved from reference TRBV28 and TRBJ2-1, is DVKVTQSSRYLVKRTGEKVFLECVQDMDHENMFWYRQDPGLGLRLIYFSYDVKMKEKGDIPEGYSVSREKKERFSLILESASTNQTSMYLCASSRQDYNEQFFGPGTRLTVL.

This clone has only a few counts. V is TRBV6-8 and J is TRBJ1-1, with a weak D call TRBD1 (6 bases). CDR3 length: 16 amino acids. Trimming left V 4 bases short and J 0 bases short, with 15 bases between. Germline V gene data show CDR1 as MNHGY and CDR2 as SAAAGT. The CDR3 loop reads CASSFPIGQMNTEAFF. The CDR3 region has the DNA TGTGCCAGCAGTTTTCCTATTGGACAGATGAACACTGAAGCTTTCTTT.

This clone was counted between two and nine times. V usage is TRBV6-8 and J usage is TRBJ1-2; a weak D match, TRBD1 (6 bases). The V gene's germline CDR1 is MNHGY and CDR2 SAAAGT. Trimming took 6 bases from V and 4 from J, leaving 18 bases between them. This CDR3 has 15 amino acids. The CDR3 region is CASRRNRDGIYGYTF. The CDR3 nucleotides are TGTGCCAGCAGAAGAAACAGGGATGGAATCTATGGCTACACCTTC.

This clone was observed a few times. V gene TRBV6-8 combines with J gene TRBJ1-1; no firm D call. Germline V CDR1 and CDR2: MNHGY, SAAAGT. V shed 7 bases and J shed 5 bases, with 14 bases lying between them. The CDR3 loop spans 13 amino acids. CDR3 bases: TGTGCCAGCAATGGGCTGACCGGTACTGAAGCTTTCTTT. It translates to CASNGLTGTEAFF.

The J gene is TRBJ1-1, the V gene TRBV18; 7 nucleotides match TRBD1. CDR3 size: 14 residues. Trimming at V came to 3 bases and at J to 4 bases, leaving 5 bases not matched to a gene. Germline V CDR1 and CDR2: KGHSH, LQKENI. Here the CDR3 reads CASSPDRVVTEAFF. The CDR3 DNA reads TGTGCCAGCTCACCCGACAGGGTCGTCACTGAAGCTTTCTTT.

The genes are TRBV10-2 and TRBJ2-5, with no clear D. Germline-derived CDR1 and CDR2 are WSHSY and SAAADI. The CDR3 is made up of 13 amino acids. Trimming pared 2 bases from V and 5 bases from J, leaving 9 bases between. For the CDR3, the DNA is TGCGCCAGCAGTGAGCAGCCCTTTGAGACCCAGTACTTC. This translates into CASSEQPFETQYF.

This clone has a single count. The genes are TRBV5-1 and TRBJ2-7; TRBD2 matches 8 bases. V shed 2 bases and J 3 bases; nucleotides not matched to a gene: 10. The CDR3 is made up of 16 amino acids. Germline V lookup: CDR1 SGHRS, CDR2 YFSETQ. Here the CDR3 reads CASSFRTSGGVYEQYF. The CDR3 DNA sequence: TGCGCCAGCAGCTTCCGAACTAGCGGAGGGGTCTACGAGCAGTACTTC.

The V and J genes are TRBV28 and TRBJ2-3, with TRBD2 matching 7 bases. Germline-derived CDR1 and CDR2 are MDHEN and SYDVKM. The CDR3 has 15 residues. V lost 3 bases and J lost 5; bases outside the gene matches: 8. CDR3 in DNA: TGTGCCAGCAGTTTTGTGGGAGGGATCGGAGATACGCAGTATTTT. This codes for CASSFVGGIGDTQYF. The full variable domain, completed using reference TRBV28 and TRBJ2-3, is DVKVTQSSRYLVKRTGEKVFLECVQDMDHENMFWYRQDPGLGLRLIYFSYDVKMKEKGDIPEGYSVSREKKERFSLILESASTNQTSMYLCASSFVGGIGDTQYFGPGTRLTVL.

This clone was found a few times. This specimen includes other DNA sequences encoding the same CDR3. The J gene is TRBJ1-3, the V gene TRBV6-8, with D uncertain. The germline gives CDR1 MNHGY, CDR2 SAAAGT. The germline V and J ends were trimmed by 6 bases and 0 bases, with 9 bases remaining between them. The CDR3 loop spans 14 amino acids. CDR3 loop: CASSYSPSGNTIYF. The CDR3 DNA sequence: TGTGCCAGCAGCTATAGCCCCTCTGGAAACACCATATATTTT.

The chain combines TRBV9 with TRBJ1-1; D remains unclear. Germline-derived CDR1 and CDR2 are SGDLS and YYNGEE. V was pared by 7 bases and J by 5 bases, with 15 bases between. The CDR3 spans 13 residues. CDR3 in amino acids: CASRRLLGTEAFF. In DNA form, the CDR3 reads TGTGCCAGCCGTCGTCTACTAGGGACTGAAGCTTTCTTT.

The chain carries TRBV4-1 and TRBJ2-7, with D unclear. The ends were cut back, 4 bases at V and 6 bases at J, with 13 bases in the middle. CDR1 and CDR2 from the germline V gene are MGHRA and YSYEKL. The length of the CDR3 is 13 residues. The CDR3 protein is CASSPGGLGEQYF. CDR3 coding DNA: TGCGCCAGCAGCCCCGGCGGTCTGGGCGAGCAGTACTTC.

This clone was seen a few times. This chain joins TRBV11-3 and TRBJ1-2; D is unresolved. V was trimmed by 5 bases and J by 8 bases, leaving 27 bases between them. This CDR3 region has 17 residues. Germline V gene lookup returns CDR1 SGHNT and CDR2 YENEEA. The DNA for the CDR3 is TGTGCCAGCAGCCTGGGCGGAATGGTGGCCAGACACGTAGGCTACACCTTC. This translates into CASSLGGMVARHVGYTF.

The CDR3 loop reads CASRIWAANYGYTF. Here the CDR3 DNA reads TGTGCCAGCAGGATTTGGGCAGCGAACTATGGCTACACCTTC. V and J are TRBV6-8 and TRBJ1-2; D is undetermined. The CDR3 has 14 residues. Trimming left V 6 bases short and J 2 bases short, with 13 bases between. In germline, CDR1 is MNHGY, CDR2 SAAAGT.

This chain links TRBV19 with TRBJ1-5; 9 nucleotides line up with TRBD1. Trimming removed 3 bases from V and 5 bases from J; junction bases left unmatched: 2. This CDR3 contains 14 residues. The germline V gene has CDR1 LNHDA and CDR2 SQIVND (reference sequence). CDR3 sequence: CASSIRQGDQPQHF. The CDR3 nucleotides are TGTGCCAGTAGTATTCGACAGGGGGATCAGCCCCAGCATTTT.

J is TRBJ1-2 and V is TRBV11-3, with 7 bases aligning to TRBD1. The CDR3 has 15 amino acids. V lost 5 bases, J lost 1 base, and 7 bases stayed unmatched. CDR1 and CDR2 (germline): SGHNT, YENEEA. The CDR3 spells CASSVWTGYNYGYTF. The CDR3 DNA reads as TGTGCCAGCAGCGTTTGGACAGGCTATAACTATGGCTACACCTTC.

V gene TRBV5-1 combines with J gene TRBJ2-3, with D maybe TRBD1 (8 bases). V was cut by 0 bases and J by 3 bases, with 20 bases left in between. This CDR3 comprises 18 residues. Germline V gives CDR1 SGHRS, CDR2 YFSETQ. CDR3 loop: CASSLGTRQGRGTDTQYF. The DNA for the CDR3 is TGCGCCAGCAGCTTGGGGACCCGACAGGGGAGGGGTACAGATACGCAGTATTTT.

The rearrangement joins TRBV15 to TRBJ1-2; D is possibly TRBD1 (5 bases). The germline CDR1 and CDR2 sequences are LNHNV and YYDKDF (reference sequence). The CDR3 runs to 15 residues. The V and J ends lost 4 bases and 4 bases respectively, with 16 bases between them. In nucleotides, the CDR3 is TGTGCCACCAGCAAGGACTCCAGGGTGTTCTATGGCTACACCTTC. This sequence encodes CATSKDSRVFYGYTF.

Here the CDR3 DNA reads TGTGCCACCGCCAGGTGGGCAGGGGGCAACACCGGGGAGCTGTTTTTT. Translating gives CATARWAGGNTGELFF. The V gene is TRBV15, the J gene TRBJ2-2; 8 bases agree with TRBD1. CDR3 size: 16 residues. The germline V gene encodes CDR1 LNHNV and CDR2 YYDKDF (reference sequence). V lost 8 bases to trimming and J lost 2 bases; unmatched junction nucleotides: 10. Filled out from reference TRBV15 and TRBJ2-2, the complete variable domain reads DAMVIQNPRYQVTQFGKPVTLSCSQTLNHNVMYWYQQKSSQAPKLLFHYYDKDFNNEADTPDNFQSRRPNTSFCFLDIRSPGLGDTAMYLCATARWAGGNTGELFFGEGSRLTVL.

V usage is TRBV14 and J usage is TRBJ2-3, with D perhaps matching TRBD1 (6 bases). The V gene's germline CDR1 is SGHDN and CDR2 FVKESK. V lost 4 bases and J lost 0, with 11 bases in between. The CDR3 runs to 15 residues. CDR3 sequence reads: CASSLTGFSTDTQYF. CDR3 nucleotides: TGTGCCAGCAGCCTGACAGGTTTTAGCACAGATACGCAGTATTTT.

The rearrangement joins TRBV18 to TRBJ2-3, with D tentatively TRBD1 (6 bases). The CDR3 length is 16 residues. From germline, CDR1 is KGHSH and CDR2 LQKENI. Trimming shortened V by 0 bases and J by 2 bases, and 12 bases separated the two germline ends. The CDR3 sequence: CASSPPDRLFTDTQYF. The CDR3 DNA sequence: TGTGCCAGCTCACCACCGGACAGACTATTCACAGATACGCAGTATTTT.

Ten or more counts support this clone. The chain recombines TRBV6-8 with TRBJ1-4; D is undetermined. This CDR3 comprises 14 residues. CDR1 is MNHGY, CDR2 SAAAGT, per germline. The V gene lost 8 bases and the J gene lost 0 bases, with 10 bases spanning the gap. The CDR3 DNA reads as TGTGCCAGCGTCGGACGGTCAACTAATGAAAAACTGTTTTTT. Translated, it gives CASVGRSTNEKLFF.

The V gene is TRBV10-2, the J gene TRBJ1-3; 7 bases are a match to TRBD1. From germline, CDR1 is WSHSY and CDR2 SAAADI. The junction had 7 bases not matched to a gene; V was cut back by 5 bases and J by 0 bases. This CDR3 region has 16 residues. The CDR3 sequence is CASSSDRSVSGNTIYF. The CDR3, as DNA: TGCGCCAGCAGTTCGGACAGGTCCGTCTCTGGAAACACCATATATTTT.

The gene calls are TRBV7-6 and TRBJ1-3; a possible D gene is TRBD1 (5 bases). The CDR3 has 14 amino acids. Germline CDR1 reads SGHVS; CDR2 reads FNYEAQ. V lost 1 base and J 3 bases, leaving 7 bases between the germline ends. In DNA form, the CDR3 reads TGTGCCAGCAGCTTAGGGGGCCGTGGAAACACCATATATTTT. It codes for CASSLGGRGNTIYF.

The chain has TRBV30 and TRBJ2-1; D is possibly TRBD1 or TRBD2 (5 bases each). The CDR3 is made up of 12 amino acids. Germline CDR1 is GTSNPN and CDR2 is SVGIG (reference sequence). V lost 1 base, J lost 15 bases, and 16 bases lay in between. Here the CDR3 reads CAWSGSGTASFF. The CDR3 coding sequence is TGTGCCTGGAGTGGATCCGGGACCGCGTCGTTCTTC.

This chain uses TRBV18 with TRBJ1-4; D unresolved. The CDR3 has 13 residues. V lost 6 bases to trimming and J lost 7 bases, with 12 bases between them. Germline values: CDR1 KGHSH, CDR2 LQKENI. The CDR3 loop reads CASSQRGSEKLFF. The CDR3 DNA is TGTGCCAGCTCCCAACGCGGATCTGAAAAACTGTTTTTT.

This clone was detected only a few times. This chain's CDR3 is CASSFIPTDTQYF. DNA for the CDR3: TGTGCCAGCAGTTTCATCCCCACAGATACGCAGTATTTT. The chain combines TRBV6-8 with TRBJ2-3, with no clear D. V lost 4 bases to trimming and J lost 2 bases, with 7 bases between them. Looked up from germline, CDR1 is MNHGY and CDR2 is SAAAGT. The CDR3 loop spans 13 amino acids.

The rearrangement joins TRBV7-7 to TRBJ2-7, with D possibly being TRBD1 (5 bases). Germline values: CDR1 SSHAT, CDR2 FNYEAQ (reference sequence). Trimming left V 3 bases short and J 1 base short, with 10 bases between. This CDR3 region has 14 residues. CDR3 sequence: CASSLDQGSYEQYF. The CDR3 DNA follows: TGTGCCAGCAGCTTGGATCAGGGTTCCTACGAGCAGTACTTC.